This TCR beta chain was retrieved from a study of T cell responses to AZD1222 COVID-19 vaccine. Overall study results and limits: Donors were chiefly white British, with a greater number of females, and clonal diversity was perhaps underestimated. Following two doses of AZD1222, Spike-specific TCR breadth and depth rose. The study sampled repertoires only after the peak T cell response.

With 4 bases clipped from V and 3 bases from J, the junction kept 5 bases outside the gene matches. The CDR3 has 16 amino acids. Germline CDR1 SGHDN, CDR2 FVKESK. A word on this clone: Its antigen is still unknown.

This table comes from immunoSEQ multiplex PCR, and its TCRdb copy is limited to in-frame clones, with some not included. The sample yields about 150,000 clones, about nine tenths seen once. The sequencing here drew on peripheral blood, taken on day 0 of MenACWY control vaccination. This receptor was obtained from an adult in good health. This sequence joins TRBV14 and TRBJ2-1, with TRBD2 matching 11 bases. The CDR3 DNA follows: TGTGCCAGCAGCCCATTAGCGGGGGGGCTCTACAATGAGCAGTTCTTC. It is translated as CASSPLAGGLYNEQFF.